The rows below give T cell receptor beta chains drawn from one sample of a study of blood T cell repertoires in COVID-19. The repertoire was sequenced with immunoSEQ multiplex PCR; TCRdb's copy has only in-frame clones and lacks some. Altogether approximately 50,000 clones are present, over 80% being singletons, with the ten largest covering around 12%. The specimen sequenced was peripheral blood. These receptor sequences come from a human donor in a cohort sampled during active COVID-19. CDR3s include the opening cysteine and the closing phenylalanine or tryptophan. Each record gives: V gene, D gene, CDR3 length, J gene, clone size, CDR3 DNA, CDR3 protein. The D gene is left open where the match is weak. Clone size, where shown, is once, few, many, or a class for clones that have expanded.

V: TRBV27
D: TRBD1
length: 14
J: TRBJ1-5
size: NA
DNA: TGTGCCAGCACTCCTCGACAGGGTGGACAGCCCCAGCATTTT
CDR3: CASTPRQGGQPQHF

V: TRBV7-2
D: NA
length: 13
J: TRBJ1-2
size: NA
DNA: TGTGCCAGCAGCACACCCACGCTCTATGGCTACACCTTC
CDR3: CASSTPTLYGYTF

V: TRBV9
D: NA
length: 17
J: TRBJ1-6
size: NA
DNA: TGTGCCAGCAGCGTAGCTGGGGGGAGCTCCTATAATTCACCCCTCCACTTT
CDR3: CASSVAGGSSYNSPLHF

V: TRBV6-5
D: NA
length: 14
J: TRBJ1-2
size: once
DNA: TGTGCCAGCAGTTACGGTGGGGGCAAGAATGGCTACACCTTC
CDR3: CASSYGGGKNGYTF

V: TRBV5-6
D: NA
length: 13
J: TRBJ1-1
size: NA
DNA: TGTGCCAGCAGCCTGACAGTGAACACTGAAGCTTTCTTT
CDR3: CASSLTVNTEAFF

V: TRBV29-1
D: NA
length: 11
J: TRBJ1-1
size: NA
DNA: TGCAGCGTTGAACGGAGATGGGAAGCTTTCTTT
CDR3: CSVERRWEAFF

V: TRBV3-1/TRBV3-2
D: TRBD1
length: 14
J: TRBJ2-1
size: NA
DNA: TGTGCCAGCAGCACCGGGACAGGTTACAATGAGCAGTTCTTC
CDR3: CASSTGTGYNEQFF

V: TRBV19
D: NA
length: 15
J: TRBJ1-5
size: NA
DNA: TGTGCCAGTAGTATGACCACAGGGTTCAATCAGCCCCAGCATTTT
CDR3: CASSMTTGFNQPQHF

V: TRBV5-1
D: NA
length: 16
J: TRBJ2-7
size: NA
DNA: TGCGCCAGCAGCTCTGTTTTGGGGGGAGGCAACTACGAGCAGTACTTC
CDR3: CASSSVLGGGNYEQYF

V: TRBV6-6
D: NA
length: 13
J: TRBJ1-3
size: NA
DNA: TGTGCCAGTAAGCGGGAGTCAAGGAACACCATATATTTT
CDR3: CASKRESRNTIYF

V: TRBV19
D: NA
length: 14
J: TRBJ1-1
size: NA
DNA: TGTGCCAGTAGTTTGAGACAGGAAAACACTGAAGCTTTCTTT
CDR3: CASSLRQENTEAFF

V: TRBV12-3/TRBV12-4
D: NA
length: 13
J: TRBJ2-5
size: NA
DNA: TGTGCCAGCAGTTTAGGCGGAGGAGAGACCCAGTACTTC
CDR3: CASSLGGGETQYF

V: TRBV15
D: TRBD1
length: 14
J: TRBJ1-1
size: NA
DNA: TGTGCCACCAGCAGGTCCGACAGGGAATTTGAAGCTTTCTTT
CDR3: CATSRSDREFEAFF

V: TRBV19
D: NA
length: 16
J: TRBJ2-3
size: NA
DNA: TGTGCCAGTAGTCCTCATAGCTATACACTTACAGATACGCAGTATTTT
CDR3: CASSPHSYTLTDTQYF

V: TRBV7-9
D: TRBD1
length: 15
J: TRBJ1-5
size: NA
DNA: TGTGCCAGCAGCTCGGGACAGACCGAAAATCAGCCCCAGCATTTT
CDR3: CASSSGQTENQPQHF

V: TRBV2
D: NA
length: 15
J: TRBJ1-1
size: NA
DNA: TGTGCCAGCAGTGTATTATCGGGGAGTCGCACTGAAGCTTTCTTT
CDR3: CASSVLSGSRTEAFF

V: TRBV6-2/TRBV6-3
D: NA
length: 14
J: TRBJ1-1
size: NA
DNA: TGTGCCAGCAGTTACCCAGGGTCGTACACTGAAGCTTTCTTT
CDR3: CASSYPGSYTEAFF

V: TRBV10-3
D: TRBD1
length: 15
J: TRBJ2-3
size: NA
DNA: TGTGCCATCAGCGTGACAGGGGGTAGGACAGATACGCAGTATTTT
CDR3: CAISVTGGRTDTQYF

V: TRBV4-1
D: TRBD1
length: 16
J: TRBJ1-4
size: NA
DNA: TGCGCCAGCAGCCAACAGAACAGGGGAACTAATGAAAAACTGTTTTTT
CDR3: CASSQQNRGTNEKLFF

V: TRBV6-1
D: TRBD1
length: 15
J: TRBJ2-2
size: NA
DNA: TGTGCCAGCAGTGAAGAAGGGGGCGGAACCGGGGAGCTGTTTTTT
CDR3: CASSEEGGGTGELFF

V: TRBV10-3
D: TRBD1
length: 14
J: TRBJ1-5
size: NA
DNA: TGTGCCATCGCACGGGACAGGAGCAATCAGCCCCAGCATTTT
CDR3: CAIARDRSNQPQHF

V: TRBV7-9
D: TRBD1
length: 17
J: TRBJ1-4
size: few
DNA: TGTGCCAGCAGCTTTTCCCAGGGGGCGCGTTGGGATGAAAAACTGTTTTTT
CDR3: CASSFSQGARWDEKLFF

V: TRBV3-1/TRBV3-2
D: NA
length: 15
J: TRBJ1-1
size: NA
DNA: TGTGCCAGCAGCCAGAGAGGTTCCCCGAACACTGAAGCTTTCTTT
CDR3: CASSQRGSPNTEAFF

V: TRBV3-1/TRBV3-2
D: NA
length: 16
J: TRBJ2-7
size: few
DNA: TGTGCCAGCAGCCCAGGACTGTCTACAAGCTCCTACGAGCAGTACTTC
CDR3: CASSPGLSTSSYEQYF

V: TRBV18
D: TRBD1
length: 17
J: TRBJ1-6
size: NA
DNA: TGTGCCAGCACACTGACAGGGCCCTCCTCATATAATTCACCCCTCCACTTT
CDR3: CASTLTGPSSYNSPLHF

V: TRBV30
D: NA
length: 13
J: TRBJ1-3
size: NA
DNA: TGTGCCTGGGATAACGGGGGGGTCAGCACCATATATTTT
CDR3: CAWDNGGVSTIYF

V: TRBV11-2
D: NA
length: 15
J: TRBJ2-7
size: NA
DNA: TGTGCCAGCAGCGAGAGGGTTACTGCCGCCTACGAGCAGTACTTC
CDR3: CASSERVTAAYEQYF